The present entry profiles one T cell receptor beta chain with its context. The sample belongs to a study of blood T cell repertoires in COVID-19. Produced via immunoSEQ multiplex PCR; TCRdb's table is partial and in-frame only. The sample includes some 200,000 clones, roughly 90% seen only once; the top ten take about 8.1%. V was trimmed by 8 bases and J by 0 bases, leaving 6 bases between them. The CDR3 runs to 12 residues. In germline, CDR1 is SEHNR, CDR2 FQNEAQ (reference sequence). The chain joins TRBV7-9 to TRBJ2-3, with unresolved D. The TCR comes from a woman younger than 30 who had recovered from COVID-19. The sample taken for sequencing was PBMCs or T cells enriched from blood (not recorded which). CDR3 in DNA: TGTGCCAGCCTTTCTAGCACAGATACGCAGTATTTT. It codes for CASLSSTDTQYF.